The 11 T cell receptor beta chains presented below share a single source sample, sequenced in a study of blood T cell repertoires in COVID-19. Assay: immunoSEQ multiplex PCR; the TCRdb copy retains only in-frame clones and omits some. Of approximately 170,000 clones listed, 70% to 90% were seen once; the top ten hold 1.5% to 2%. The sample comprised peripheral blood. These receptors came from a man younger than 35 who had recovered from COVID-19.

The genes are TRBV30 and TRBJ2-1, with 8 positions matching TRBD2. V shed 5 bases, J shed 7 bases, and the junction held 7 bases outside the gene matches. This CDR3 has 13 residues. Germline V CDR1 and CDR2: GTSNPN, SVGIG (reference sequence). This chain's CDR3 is CAWGTSQANEQFF. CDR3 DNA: TGTGCCTGGGGGACTAGTCAAGCAAATGAGCAGTTCTTC. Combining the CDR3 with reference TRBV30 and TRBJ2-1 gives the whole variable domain SQTIHQWPATLVQPVGSPLSLECTVEGTSNPNLYWYRQAAGRGLQLLFYSVGIGQISSEVPQNLSASRPQDRQFILSSKKLLLSDSGFYLCAWGTSQANEQFFGPGTRLTVL.

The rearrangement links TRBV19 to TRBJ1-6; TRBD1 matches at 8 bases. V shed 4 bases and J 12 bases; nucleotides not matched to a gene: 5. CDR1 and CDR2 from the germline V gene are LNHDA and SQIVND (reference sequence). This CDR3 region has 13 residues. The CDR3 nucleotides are TGTGCCAGTAGTACCCGACAGGGGATACCCCTCCACTTT. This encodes CASSTRQGIPLHF. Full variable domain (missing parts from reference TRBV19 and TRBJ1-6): DGGITQSPKYLFRKEGQNVTLSCEQNLNHDAMYWYRQDPGQGLRLIYYSQIVNDFQKGDIAEGYSVSREKKESFPLTVTSAQKNPTAFYLCASSTRQGIPLHFGNGTRLTVT.

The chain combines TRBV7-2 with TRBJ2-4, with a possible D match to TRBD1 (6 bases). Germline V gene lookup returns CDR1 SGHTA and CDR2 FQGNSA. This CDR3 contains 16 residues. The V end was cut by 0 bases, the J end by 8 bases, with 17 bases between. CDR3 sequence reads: CASSLANPGTTDIQYF. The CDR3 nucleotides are TGTGCCAGCAGCTTAGCTAACCCCGGGACAACGGACATTCAGTACTTC.

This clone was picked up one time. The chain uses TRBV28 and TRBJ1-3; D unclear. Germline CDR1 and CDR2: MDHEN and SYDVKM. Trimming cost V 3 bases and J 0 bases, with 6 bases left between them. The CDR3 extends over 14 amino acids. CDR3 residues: CASSLGTSGNTIYF. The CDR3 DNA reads TGTGCCAGCAGTTTGGGCACCTCTGGAAACACCATATATTTT. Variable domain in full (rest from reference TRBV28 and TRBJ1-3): DVKVTQSSRYLVKRTGEKVFLECVQDMDHENMFWYRQDPGLGLRLIYFSYDVKMKEKGDIPEGYSVSREKKERFSLILESASTNQTSMYLCASSLGTSGNTIYFGEGSWLTVV.

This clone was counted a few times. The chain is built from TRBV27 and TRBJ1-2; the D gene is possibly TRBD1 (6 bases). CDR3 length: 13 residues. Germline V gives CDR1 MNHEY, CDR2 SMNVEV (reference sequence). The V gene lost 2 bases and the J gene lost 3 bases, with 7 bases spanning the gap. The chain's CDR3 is CASSLNRDYGYTF. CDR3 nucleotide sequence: TGTGCCAGCAGTTTAAACAGGGACTATGGCTACACCTTC.

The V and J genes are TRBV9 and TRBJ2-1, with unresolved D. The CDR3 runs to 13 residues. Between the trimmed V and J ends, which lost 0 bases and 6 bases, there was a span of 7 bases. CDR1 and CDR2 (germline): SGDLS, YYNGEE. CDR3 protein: CASSVGVSNEQFF. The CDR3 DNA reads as TGTGCCAGCAGCGTAGGCGTCTCCAATGAGCAGTTCTTC.

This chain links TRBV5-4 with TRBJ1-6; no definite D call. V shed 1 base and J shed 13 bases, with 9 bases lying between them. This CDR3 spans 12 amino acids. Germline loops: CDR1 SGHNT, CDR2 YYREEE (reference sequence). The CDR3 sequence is CASSLTGSPLHF. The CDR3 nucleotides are TGTGCCAGCAGCTTGACCGGGTCCCCCCTCCACTTT. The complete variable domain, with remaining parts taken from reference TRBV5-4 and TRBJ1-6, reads ETGVTQSPTHLIKTRGQQVTLRCSSQSGHNTVSWYQQALGQGPQFIFQYYREEENGRGNFPPRFSGLQFPNYSSELNVNALELDDSALYLCASSLTGSPLHFGNGTRLTVT.

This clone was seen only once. CDR3 coding DNA: TGTGCCAGCAGCTTAGCAGTTGCGGGACAGGGTACCACTGAAGCTTTCTTT. Protein sequence: CASSLAVAGQGTTEAFF. The chain employs TRBV7-6 and TRBJ1-1; 9 bases agree with TRBD1. CDR1 is SGHVS and CDR2 is FNYEAQ in the germline V gene. The length of the CDR3 is 17 residues. V trimming: 0 bases; J trimming: 4 bases; junction bases outside the gene matches: 9.

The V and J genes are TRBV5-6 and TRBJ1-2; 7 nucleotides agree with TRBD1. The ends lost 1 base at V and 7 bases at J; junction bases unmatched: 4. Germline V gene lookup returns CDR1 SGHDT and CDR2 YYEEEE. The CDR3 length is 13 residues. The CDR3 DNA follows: TGTGCCAGCAGCTTGTCAGGGGGAGGTGGCTACACCTTC. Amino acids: CASSLSGGGGYTF.

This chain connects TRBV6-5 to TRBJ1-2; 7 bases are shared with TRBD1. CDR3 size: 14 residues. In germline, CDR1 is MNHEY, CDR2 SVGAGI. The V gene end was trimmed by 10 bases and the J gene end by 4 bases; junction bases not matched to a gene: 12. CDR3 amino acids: CATRQGMGSYGYTF. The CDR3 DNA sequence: TGTGCCACCCGACAGGGAATGGGAAGCTATGGCTACACCTTC.

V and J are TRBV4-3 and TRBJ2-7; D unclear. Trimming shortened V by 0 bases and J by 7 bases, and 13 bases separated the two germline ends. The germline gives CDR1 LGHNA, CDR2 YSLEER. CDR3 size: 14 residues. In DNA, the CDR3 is TGCGCCAGCAGCCAAGATGGCAGGTTAAGTGAGCAGTACTTC. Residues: CASSQDGRLSEQYF.